These 9 T cell receptor beta chains came from one sample sequenced in a study of CXCR3-negative and CXCR3-positive naive CD8 T cells. Libraries of TRB cDNA were made by 5' RACE and carried UMIs. TCRdb reworked the 5' RACE reads into one entry per CDR3 protein, no DNA. This repertoire comprises 55,000 to 65,000 distinct CDR3 sequences; its ten largest clones make up 4.3%. Sequencing was carried out using naive CXCR3- CD8+ T cells from blood. As to subset: CD45RO-CCR7+CD27+CD95- naive CD8+ T cells lacking CXCR3 (TNR3-). Source of these receptors: a human donor in good health. Some clones in this sample may be carry-over from other donors' samples.

The V and J genes are TRBV14 and TRBJ2-5. The CDR3 runs 15 residues. Germline CDR1 reads SGHDN; CDR2 reads FVKESK. The CDR3 protein is CASSQVGIIQETQYF.

The J gene is TRBJ2-4, the V gene TRBV4-3. The CDR3 extends over 17 amino acids. Germline CDR1 and CDR2: LGHNA and YSLEER. The CDR3 reads CASSQDVSMVAKNIQYF.

J is TRBJ2-1 and V is TRBV13. CDR3 length equals 15 residues. Germline V gene sequence: CDR1 PRHDT, CDR2 FYEKMQ (reference sequence). CDR3 residues: CASSLLQTKYNEQFF.

This chain connects TRBV20-1 to TRBJ2-2; TCRdb reports TRBD1, a call that lacks DNA to check it against. The CDR3 extends over 13 amino acids. CDR1 DFQATT and CDR2 SNEGSKA come from the germline V gene (reference sequence). The CDR3 loop is CSALDRNTGELFF.

The rearrangement uses TRBV7-3 and TRBJ2-6. The CDR3 loop spans 15 amino acids. From germline, CDR1 is SGHTA and CDR2 FQGTGA. The CDR3 spells CASSADSSGANVLTF.

The J gene is TRBJ1-5, the V gene TRBV7-9. Germline V lookup: CDR1 SEHNR, CDR2 FQNEAQ (reference sequence). The CDR3 is 13 residues long. The CDR3 loop reads CASSEGGGRPQHF.

The gene calls are TRBV29-1 and TRBJ2-1; TCRdb's D gene call, TRBD2, goes unchecked for lack of DNA. The CDR3 is made up of 12 amino acids. Germline V gene lookup returns CDR1 SQVTM and CDR2 ANQGSEA. Here the CDR3 reads CSVEALADEQFF.

J is TRBJ2-7 and V is TRBV25-1; TCRdb reports TRBD1, a call that lacks DNA to check it against. Germline values: CDR1 MGHDK, CDR2 SYGVNS. This CDR3 is built from 15 residues. The CDR3: CASTPPGGTSYEQYF.

The chain employs TRBV7-9 and TRBJ1-1. The length of the CDR3 is 14 residues. The V gene's germline CDR1 is SEHNR and CDR2 FQNEAQ (reference sequence). CDR3 region: CASSLGFYNTEAFF.